This T cell receptor (beta chain) stems from a study of tumor-infiltrating lymphocytes in primary liver carcinoma. Germline DNA was also extracted, and blood RNA derived from unsorted whole blood. Trimming cost V 5 bases and J 2 bases; bases outside gene matches: 10. CDR3 length: 16 residues. Germline CDR1 is MDHEN and CDR2 is SYDVKM. A primer in the constant region served to generate TCR beta cDNA from 500 ng of total RNA. Three nested multiplex PCR rounds, a slightly modified ARM-PCR, produced the libraries for TCR beta. Rounds one and two of PCR, each of around 9 cycles, were primed with TRBV1-TRBV30 forward primers and a C-beta reverse primer. TCRdb ran MiXCR on the multiplex PCR reads and lists one entry per CDR3 protein. The sample holds roughly 330,000 distinct CDR3 sequences; roughly two thirds are singletons and the top ten take about 6.5%.

Sequencing input: peripheral blood. The chain couples TRBV28 to TRBJ2-7; 9 bases are a match to TRBD1. The clonotype originates from a man aged 35-49 years with primary liver carcinoma and hepatitis B virus infection. The CDR3 DNA sequence: TGTGCCAGCAGTCCCGGGACAGGGTGGAGCCCCTACGAGCAGTACTTC. Its translation: CASSPGTGWSPYEQYF.